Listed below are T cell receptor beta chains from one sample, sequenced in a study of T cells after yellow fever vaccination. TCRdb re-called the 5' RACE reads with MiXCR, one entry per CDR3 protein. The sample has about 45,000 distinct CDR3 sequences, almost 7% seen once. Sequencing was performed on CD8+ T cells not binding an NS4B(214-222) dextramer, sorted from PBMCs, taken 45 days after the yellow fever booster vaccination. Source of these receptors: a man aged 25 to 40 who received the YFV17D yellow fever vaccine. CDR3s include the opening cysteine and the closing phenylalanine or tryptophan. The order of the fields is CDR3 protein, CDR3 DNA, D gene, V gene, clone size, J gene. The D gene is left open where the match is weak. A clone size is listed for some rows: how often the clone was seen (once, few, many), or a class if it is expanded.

cdr3_aa: CASSPGTGPNEQFF
cdr3_nt: TGCGCCAGCAGTCCCGGGACAGGGCCCAATGAGCAGTTCTTC
d_call: TRBD1
v_call: TRBV5-1
clone_size: many
j_call: TRBJ2-1

cdr3_aa: CASSMEGLQETQYF
cdr3_nt: TGTGCCAGTAGTATGGAGGGACTGCAAGAGACCCAGTACTTC
d_call: -
v_call: TRBV19
clone_size: few
j_call: TRBJ2-5

cdr3_aa: CASSYVENLQETQYF
cdr3_nt: TGTGCCAGCAGTTACGTAGAGAATCTGCAAGAGACCCAGTACTTC
d_call: -
v_call: TRBV6-5
clone_size: many
j_call: TRBJ2-5

cdr3_aa: CASSLMGQISQETQYF
cdr3_nt: TGTGCCAGCAGCTTGATGGGACAGATATCCCAAGAGACCCAGTACTTC
d_call: TRBD1
v_call: TRBV11-2
clone_size: -
j_call: TRBJ2-5

cdr3_aa: CASSLEVGVNQPQHF
cdr3_nt: TGTGCCAGCAGCTTAGAAGTGGGGGTGAATCAGCCCCAGCATTTT
d_call: -
v_call: TRBV11-2
clone_size: many
j_call: TRBJ1-5

cdr3_aa: CASSADGANTEAFF
cdr3_nt: TGTGCCAGCAGCGCTGACGGTGCGAACACTGAAGCTTTCTTT
d_call: -
v_call: TRBV7-6
clone_size: many
j_call: TRBJ1-1

cdr3_aa: CASSWVTSADEQYF
cdr3_nt: TGCGCCAGCAGCTGGGTGACTAGCGCGGACGAGCAGTACTTC
d_call: TRBD2
v_call: TRBV5-1
clone_size: -
j_call: TRBJ2-7

cdr3_aa: CASSLGHGYNEQFF
cdr3_nt: TGTGCCAGCAGCTTGGGCCACGGGTACAATGAGCAGTTCTTC
d_call: -
v_call: TRBV5-4
clone_size: few
j_call: TRBJ2-1

cdr3_aa: CASSFLGFQETQYF
cdr3_nt: TGTGCCAGCAGCTTTCTGGGATTCCAAGAGACCCAGTACTTC
d_call: -
v_call: TRBV7-6
clone_size: many
j_call: TRBJ2-5

cdr3_aa: CASSFPGGGSGTDTQYF
cdr3_nt: TGTGCCAGCAGCTTCCCCGGGGGAGGGTCGGGCACAGATACGCAGTATTTT
d_call: TRBD2
v_call: TRBV11-2
clone_size: many
j_call: TRBJ2-3

cdr3_aa: CASSQEFSGLNEQFF
cdr3_nt: TGCGCCAGCAGCCAAGAGTTTAGCGGCCTCAATGAGCAGTTCTTC
d_call: -
v_call: TRBV4-1
clone_size: few
j_call: TRBJ2-1

cdr3_aa: CASSARTELSNEQFF
cdr3_nt: TGTGCCAGCAGCGCTCGGACCGAACTTTCCAATGAGCAGTTCTTC
d_call: -
v_call: TRBV9
clone_size: many
j_call: TRBJ2-1

cdr3_aa: CASSQEGSMGSYNEQFF
cdr3_nt: TGCGCCAGCAGCCAAGAGGGGAGCATGGGCTCCTACAATGAGCAGTTCTTC
d_call: -
v_call: TRBV4-3
clone_size: many
j_call: TRBJ2-1

cdr3_aa: CATSSTTQGSEQFF
cdr3_nt: TGTGCCACCAGCTCTACAACACAGGGCTCCGAGCAGTTCTTC
d_call: -
v_call: TRBV24-1
clone_size: many
j_call: TRBJ2-1

cdr3_aa: CSVEVGTAQQQFF
cdr3_nt: TGCAGCGTTGAAGTGGGGACAGCCCAACAGCAGTTCTTC
d_call: TRBD1
v_call: TRBV29-1
clone_size: many
j_call: TRBJ2-1